The rows below give T cell receptor beta chains drawn from one sample of a study of T-cell reconstitution after alpha-beta-depleted transplantation in children. TCRdb re-called the PCR reads through MiXCR, storing one row per CDR3 protein. The sample lists approximately 70,000 distinct CDR3 sequences, roughly 5% seen once, with approximately 17% in the top ten. The starting material was PBMCs, mostly from graft donor cells, obtained 180 days after TCRalphabeta/CD19-depleted stem cell transplant. Receptor source: a boy less than two years old who had a stem cell transplant for acute myeloid leukemia, so the T cells may come from the graft donor. CDR3s leave out the opening cysteine and the closing phenylalanine or tryptophan. Fields, in order: V gene, CDR3 length, CDR3 protein.

TRBV30,9,AWSPGDGYT
TRBV19,10,ASKVSNQPQH
TRBV5-6,13,ASSLGGGPTDTQY
TRBV12-3/TRBV12-4,11,ASSFVQNYGYT
TRBV7-9,13,ASSLDGTGPYGYT
TRBV20-1,12,SATPGGTGNTIY
TRBV27,11,ASSSAPDVVLF
TRBV10-2,11,ASKIGQLGGYT
TRBV11-2,14,ASSSVGQGALETQY
TRBV13,14,ASSSQGLAGYETQY
TRBV20-1,12,SARPGQTPDTQY
TRBV20-1,14,SARDGRGVSNQPQH
TRBV5-6,11,ASSLRVQETQY
TRBV5-1,11,ASSLGQGGGYT
TRBV6-2/TRBV6-3,12,ASSYYRVENEQY
TRBV5-1,9,ASSSTKTQY
TRBV7-9,13,ASSHYRDGKNIQY
TRBV20-1,14,SASPTGGKGTDTQY
TRBV5-1,11,ASSRTGDTEAF
TRBV20-1,14,SARDPSGRNTGELF
TRBV12-3/TRBV12-4,14,ASSPPAGGSYNEQF
TRBV7-9,15,ASSRPPGQGATGELF
TRBV18,12,ASSPRTANTEAF
TRBV5-5,12,ASSSQGRLGTQY
TRBV20-1,16,RARDQPQRQGPDYGYT
TRBV4-2,15,ASSLGTGGSGANVLT
TRBV12-3/TRBV12-4,12,ASSSLDLFNEQF
TRBV6-5,15,ASSYRWVLSGANVLT
TRBV28,11,ASSGTAYNEQF
TRBV25-1,14,ASSETPRTAAETQY
TRBV20-1,15,SARGGGLAGNSDTQY
TRBV6-5,13,ASSYSRSAGYEQF
TRBV5-1,16,ASSLAFSGTGRLREAF
TRBV10-3,9,ALRQGDTQY
TRBV20-1,16,SAFIPGTAYSGGQPQH
TRBV28,13,ASSFMEGGGNTIY
TRBV4-3,15,ASSQVGTSGGRGTQY
TRBV12-3/TRBV12-4,11,ASTLIRVNEQF
TRBV27,14,ASSDSGGEVQETQY
TRBV4-2,11,ASSQGASDTQY
TRBV7-2,14,ASSSQSGGATETQY
TRBV7-9,13,ASSLVAGGGETQY
TRBV7-2,11,ASSFFVSYEQY
TRBV11-2,12,ASSPRGSNQPQH
TRBV10-3,13,AISESEGRTSPLH
TRBV30,12,AWSGPTRGLEAF
TRBV4-3,11,ASSQEWDHEQY
TRBV12-3/TRBV12-4,9,ASRNSEGYT
TRBV12-3/TRBV12-4,14,ASSLIGGALQETQY